One TCR beta chain is described in this entry. This sample also contains other DNA sequences that code for the same CDR3. These data belong to a study of blood T cell repertoires in COVID-19. Cohort placement rested on clinical history that participants reported themselves. The V segment lost 7 bases and the J segment 8 bases; nucleotides outside the gene matches: 7. From germline, CDR1 is KGHDR and CDR2 SFDVKD. CDR3 length: 13 amino acids. As processed by the authors: The authors estimated nucleated cell counts from reference gene primer amplification. Produced via immunoSEQ multiplex PCR; TCRdb's table is partial and in-frame only. V and J calls and clone size are copied from that table; D and trimming were computed from the DNA. The table lists over 400,000 clones, more than 85% of them singletons.

The receptor's source is an older woman who had recovered from COVID-19. Sequenced input: PBMCs or T cells enriched from blood (not recorded which). V usage is TRBV24-1 and J usage is TRBJ1-2; 9 nucleotides match TRBD1. The CDR3, as DNA: TGTGCCACCAGCGTTACAGGGGGCGGGGGCTACACCTTC. Its translation: CATSVTGGGGYTF.